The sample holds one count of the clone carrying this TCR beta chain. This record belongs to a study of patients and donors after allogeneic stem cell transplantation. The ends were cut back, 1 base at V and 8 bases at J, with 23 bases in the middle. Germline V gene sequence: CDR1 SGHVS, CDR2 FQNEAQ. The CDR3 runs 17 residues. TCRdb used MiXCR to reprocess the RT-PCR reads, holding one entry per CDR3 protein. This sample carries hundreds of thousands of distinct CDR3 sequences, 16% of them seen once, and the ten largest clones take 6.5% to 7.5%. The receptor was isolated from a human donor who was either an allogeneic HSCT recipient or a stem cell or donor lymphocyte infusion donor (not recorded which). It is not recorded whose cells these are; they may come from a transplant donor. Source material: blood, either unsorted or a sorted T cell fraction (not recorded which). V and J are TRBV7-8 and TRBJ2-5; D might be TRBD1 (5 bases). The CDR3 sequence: CASSLDRANRPFRTQYF. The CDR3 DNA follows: TGTGCCAGCAGCTTAGATCGCGCGAACAGGCCCTTCCGAACCCAGTACTTC.